A selection of T cell receptor beta chains follows, all from one sample in a study of persistence of HIV-infected CD4 T cells. No cognate antigen is known for these TCRs. Sequencing used immunoSEQ multiplex PCR; TCRdb keeps in-frame clones, though not all of them. Of more than 30,000 clones in the sample, about 91% are singletons; the top ten hold 1.3%. The source material was CD4+ T cells sorted from PBMCs after roughly 18-hour stimulation, sampled from a patient who received antiretroviral therapy. The source is an adult man with HIV who was CMV-seropositive. The CDR3 runs from the conserved cysteine through the conserved F or W. A D gene is named only where the DNA matches it firmly. Clone size is shown for a subset of rows, as once, few, many or a class of expanded clone.

D,V,J,size,DNA,CDR3
.,TRBV7-6,TRBJ2-7,.,TGTGCCAGCAGCTTTTCACCAGTAAAAGGGCACGAGCAGTACTTC,CASSFSPVKGHEQYF
.,TRBV19,TRBJ1-1,.,TGTGCCAGTAGTGATCAGGGTAATCCCAATGTTTTTGCTTTCTTT,CASSDQGNPNVFAFF
.,TRBV18,TRBJ2-2,.,TGTGCCAGCTCACCAAGGGCAGGGGCCACCGGGGAGCTGTTTTTT,CASSPRAGATGELFF
.,TRBV19,TRBJ1-5,.,TGTGCCAGTACCGAACAGGGAACTTATAGCAATCAGCCCCAGCATTTT,CASTEQGTYSNQPQHF
.,TRBV5-6,TRBJ2-3,.,TGTGCCAGCAGCTTACCGGGGATGGTAGATACGCAGTATTTT,CASSLPGMVDTQYF
.,TRBV2,TRBJ2-4,.,TGTGCCAGCAGTAACGAATCGGGATTAGCCAAAAACATTCAGTACTTC,CASSNESGLAKNIQYF
.,TRBV6-5,TRBJ2-4,.,TGTGCCAGCAGTTACGGGGCAGAAAACATTCAGTACTTC,CASSYGAENIQYF
.,TRBV5-1,TRBJ2-7,once,TGCGCCAGCAGAGGGCTCCTGAGCGAGCAGTACTTC,CASRGLLSEQYF
.,TRBV11-3,TRBJ2-1,.,TGTGCCAGCAGCCAAGAGGGGGGGAGCTACAATGAGCAGTTCTTC,CASSQEGGSYNEQFF
.,TRBV18,TRBJ1-2,.,TGTGCCAGCTCACCAGGGGAATGGTATGGCTACGCCTTC,CASSPGEWYGYAF
TRBD1,TRBV7-9,TRBJ1-1,.,TGTGCCAGCAGCCCCTCCGGTGTAGGGGGCGAAGCTTTCTTT,CASSPSGVGGEAFF
.,TRBV5-4,TRBJ2-5,once,TGTGCCAGCAGTCTGGGCCGGCAAGAGACCCAGTACTTC,CASSLGRQETQYF
.,TRBV11-3,TRBJ1-6,.,TGTGCCAGCAGCTCACACCCCAATTCACCCCTCCACTTT,CASSSHPNSPLHF
.,TRBV6-5,TRBJ1-5,once,TGTGCCACCCATCGCCTGGGGAGGAATGGTCAGCCCCAGCATTTT,CATHRLGRNGQPQHF
TRBD1,TRBV6-1,TRBJ1-2,.,TGTGCCAGCACCACAGACAGGGACTATGGCTACACCTTC,CASTTDRDYGYTF
TRBD1,TRBV2,TRBJ2-2,.,TGTGCCAGCAGGACAGGGGCGCACACCGGGGAGCTGTTTTTT,CASRTGAHTGELFF
TRBD2,TRBV5-6,TRBJ2-2,.,TGTGCCAGCAGCCCGGGACTAGCGGGAAATTCTGCCGGGGAGCTGTTTTTT,CASSPGLAGNSAGELFF
.,TRBV27,TRBJ1-1,.,TGTGCCAGCACTACCCTTGAACACCTAAACACTGAAGCTTTCTTT,CASTTLEHLNTEAFF
.,TRBV15,TRBJ2-1,.,TGTGCCACCAGCAGACGTACAGGGTTCTCCTACAATGAGCAGTTCTTC,CATSRRTGFSYNEQFF
.,TRBV27,TRBJ1-2,.,TGTGCCAGCAGTTTATCACATCGACAGAGAGCTAACTATGGCTACACCTTC,CASSLSHRQRANYGYTF
TRBD2,TRBV19,TRBJ2-2,.,TGTGCCAGTAGTATTGATGGACTAGCGGGACTAGCGAACACCGGGGAGCTGTTTTTT,CASSIDGLAGLANTGELFF
.,TRBV6-6,TRBJ2-7,.,TGTGCCAGCAGTTACTTTAGCGGCGGAGGTTACGAGCAGTACTTC,CASSYFSGGGYEQYF
.,TRBV29-1,TRBJ1-1,.,TGCAGCGTACTCGGGGAGAACACTGAAGCTTTCTTT,CSVLGENTEAFF
.,TRBV12-3/TRBV12-4,TRBJ2-2,few,TGTGCCAGCAGTTTGCCGAACACCGGGGAGCTGTTTTTT,CASSLPNTGELFF
TRBD2,TRBV7-2,TRBJ2-5,.,TGTGCCAGCAGCCCCGGGACTAGCGGGGTTGGCGGTTTTCGGGAGACCCAGTACTTC,CASSPGTSGVGGFRETQYF
.,TRBV10-3,TRBJ1-1,.,TGTGCCATCAGTGAGGGTGTAGGCACGAGGAACACTGAAGCTTTCTTT,CAISEGVGTRNTEAFF
TRBD2,TRBV25-1,TRBJ2-5,once,TGTGCCAGCAGTACTGCGGGGGGGCTGGCGGAGACCCAGTACTTC,CASSTAGGLAETQYF
.,TRBV6-5,TRBJ1-2,.,TGTGCCAGCAGTTACTCGATGAAGGTACCGGGTGGTGGCTACACCTTC,CASSYSMKVPGGGYTF
.,TRBV7-9,TRBJ2-7,once,TGTGCCAGCAGCCGGGACTGGCAAGGCTACGAGCAGTACTTC,CASSRDWQGYEQYF
TRBD2,TRBV3-1/TRBV3-2,TRBJ2-2,.,TGTGCCAGCAGCCAACGGGGGGGAAGATACACCGGGGAGCTGTTTTTT,CASSQRGGRYTGELFF
TRBD1,TRBV6-6,TRBJ1-3,.,TGTGCCAGCAGTTCACAGGGGGCGGGGGGAAACACCATATATTTT,CASSSQGAGGNTIYF
TRBD1,TRBV27,TRBJ1-4,.,TGTGCCAGCAGTTTCCGGAGACAGGGGTCGAGAACGGCTAATGAAAAACTGTTTTTT,CASSFRRQGSRTANEKLFF
.,TRBV5-1,TRBJ1-1,.,TGCGCCAGCAGCTTGGCCGCGAACACTGAAGCTTTCTTT,CASSLAANTEAFF
.,TRBV3-1/TRBV3-2,TRBJ2-7,.,TGTGCCAGCAGCGAGAAGACAGGTTGGCAGGGGCTTTACGAGCAGTACTTC,CASSEKTGWQGLYEQYF
.,TRBV2,TRBJ2-7,.,TGTGCCAGCAGGGTCCCGATGAACTACGAGCAGTACTTC,CASRVPMNYEQYF
.,TRBV25-1,TRBJ2-1,.,TGTGCCAGCAGTGTGCGGGACAATGAGCAGTTCTTC,CASSVRDNEQFF
.,TRBV20-1,TRBJ1-1,.,TGCAGTGCTTCGAACACTGAAGCTTTCTTT,CSASNTEAFF
TRBD2,TRBV6-2/TRBV6-3,TRBJ2-1,.,TGTGCCAGCAGTTACTGGAGTAGCGGGGCCGCCTACAATGAGCAGTTCTTC,CASSYWSSGAAYNEQFF
TRBD1,TRBV7-2,TRBJ2-7,.,TGTGCCAGCAGCCGGGACAGGGTTATGGGCTACGAGCAGTACTTC,CASSRDRVMGYEQYF
.,TRBV5-1,TRBJ1-4,few,TGCGCCAGCAGCGTGGACGGTCTGAATGAAAAACTGTTTTTT,CASSVDGLNEKLFF
.,TRBV7-2,TRBJ1-1,.,TGTGCCAGCAGCCCACAGACAGCGAACACTGAAGCTTTCTTT,CASSPQTANTEAFF
TRBD1,TRBV7-6,TRBJ1-2,.,TGTGCCAGCAGCTTAGCGGGGACAGCAATCTATGGCTACACCTTC,CASSLAGTAIYGYTF
.,TRBV30,TRBJ1-2,.,TGTGCCTGGAGGGGCCGAAGGGGCTATGGCTACACCTTC,CAWRGRRGYGYTF
.,TRBV4-2,TRBJ2-1,.,TGTGCCAGCAGCCAAGCCCCGGAGGGGGGGCGCAATGAGCAGTTCTTC,CASSQAPEGGRNEQFF
.,TRBV4-3,TRBJ2-5,.,TGCGCCAGCAGCCAAGAGGGCAGGCTAGAGACCCAGTACTTC,CASSQEGRLETQYF
TRBD1,TRBV27,TRBJ1-5,once,TGTGCCAGCAGTGGCAACAGGGGAAGAGGCCAGCCCCAGCATTTT,CASSGNRGRGQPQHF
.,TRBV2,TRBJ1-5,.,TGTGCCACCGCGTCCCGAGAGAATCAGCCCCAGCATTTT,CATASRENQPQHF
.,TRBV5-5,TRBJ1-2,.,TGTGCCAGCACCCCGGGAGGTACGGCAGTCGCTAACTATGGCTACACCTTC,CASTPGGTAVANYGYTF
.,TRBV27,TRBJ2-1,once,TGTGCCAGCAGGCAACAGGGTAGATCCTACAATGAGCAGTTCTTC,CASRQQGRSYNEQFF
.,TRBV19,TRBJ2-5,.,TGTGCCAGTAGTATAGAAGGCAGGGGCGGGGAGACCCAGTACTTC,CASSIEGRGGETQYF
.,TRBV10-3,TRBJ1-1,.,TGTGCCATCAGTCCCGGGCCAAACACTGAAGCTTTCTTT,CAISPGPNTEAFF
.,TRBV28,TRBJ1-2,.,TGTGCCTACTCCCAGAACGGATTCTATGGCTACACCTTC,CAYSQNGFYGYTF
.,TRBV25-1,TRBJ1-2,few,TGTGCCAGCAGGAATCAACTCTATGGCTACACCTTC,CASRNQLYGYTF
.,TRBV20-1,TRBJ1-1,.,TGCAGTGCTAGTCATGGTAACACTGAAGCTTTCTTT,CSASHGNTEAFF
.,TRBV12-5,TRBJ1-1,.,TGTGCTAGTGGTTTGAGGGATGGCGGTGAAGCTTTCTTT,CASGLRDGGEAFF
.,TRBV24-1,TRBJ2-2,.,TGTGCCACCAGTGATGGTCGTGCAACCGGGGAGCTGTTTTTT,CATSDGRATGELFF
.,TRBV5-1,TRBJ1-2,.,TGCGCCAGCAGCCGGACGGAGGCCCTGGATGGCTACACCTTC,CASSRTEALDGYTF
TRBD2,TRBV4-2,TRBJ2-5,.,TGTGCCAGCAGCCAAGGGGGACTAGCGGAAGAGACCCAGTACTTC,CASSQGGLAEETQYF